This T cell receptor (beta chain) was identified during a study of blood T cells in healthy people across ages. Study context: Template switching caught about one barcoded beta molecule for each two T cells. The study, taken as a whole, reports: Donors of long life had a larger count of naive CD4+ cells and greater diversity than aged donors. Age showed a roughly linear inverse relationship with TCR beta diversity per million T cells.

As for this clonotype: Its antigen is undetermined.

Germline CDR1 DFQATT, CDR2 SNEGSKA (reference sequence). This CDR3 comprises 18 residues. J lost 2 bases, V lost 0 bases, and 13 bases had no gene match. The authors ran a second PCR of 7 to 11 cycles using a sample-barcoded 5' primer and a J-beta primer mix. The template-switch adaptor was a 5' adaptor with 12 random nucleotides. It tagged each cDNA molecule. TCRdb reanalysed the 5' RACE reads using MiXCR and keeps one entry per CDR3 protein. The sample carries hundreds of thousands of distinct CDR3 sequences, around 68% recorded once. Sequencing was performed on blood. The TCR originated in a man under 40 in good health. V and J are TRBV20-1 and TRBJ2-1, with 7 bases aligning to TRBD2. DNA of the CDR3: TGCAGTGCTAGAGATCGGCCGGAGCGGGGTAGCCCCTACAATGAGCAGTTCTTC. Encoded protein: CSARDRPERGSPYNEQFF.